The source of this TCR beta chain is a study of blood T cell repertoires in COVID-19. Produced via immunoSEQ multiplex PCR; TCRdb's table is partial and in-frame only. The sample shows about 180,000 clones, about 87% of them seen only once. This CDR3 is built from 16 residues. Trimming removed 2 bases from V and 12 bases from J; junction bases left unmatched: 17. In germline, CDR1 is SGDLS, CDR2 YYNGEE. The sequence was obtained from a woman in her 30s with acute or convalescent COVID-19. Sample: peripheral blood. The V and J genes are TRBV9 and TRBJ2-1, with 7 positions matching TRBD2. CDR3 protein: CASSVTSESPPRGQFF. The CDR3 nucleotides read TGTGCCAGCAGCGTTACTAGCGAGAGCCCCCCCCGAGGGCAGTTCTTC.